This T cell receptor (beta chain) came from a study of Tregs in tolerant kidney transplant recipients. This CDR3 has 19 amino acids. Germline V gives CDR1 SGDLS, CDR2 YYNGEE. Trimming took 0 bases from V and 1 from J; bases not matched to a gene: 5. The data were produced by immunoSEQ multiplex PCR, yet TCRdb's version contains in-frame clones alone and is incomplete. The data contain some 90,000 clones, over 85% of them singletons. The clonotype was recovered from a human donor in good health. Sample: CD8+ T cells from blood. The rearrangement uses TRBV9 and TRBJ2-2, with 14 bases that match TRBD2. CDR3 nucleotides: TGTGCCAGCAGCGTAGAGGGACTAGCGGGAGTACTGAACACCGGGGAGCTGTTTTTT. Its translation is CASSVEGLAGVLNTGELFF.